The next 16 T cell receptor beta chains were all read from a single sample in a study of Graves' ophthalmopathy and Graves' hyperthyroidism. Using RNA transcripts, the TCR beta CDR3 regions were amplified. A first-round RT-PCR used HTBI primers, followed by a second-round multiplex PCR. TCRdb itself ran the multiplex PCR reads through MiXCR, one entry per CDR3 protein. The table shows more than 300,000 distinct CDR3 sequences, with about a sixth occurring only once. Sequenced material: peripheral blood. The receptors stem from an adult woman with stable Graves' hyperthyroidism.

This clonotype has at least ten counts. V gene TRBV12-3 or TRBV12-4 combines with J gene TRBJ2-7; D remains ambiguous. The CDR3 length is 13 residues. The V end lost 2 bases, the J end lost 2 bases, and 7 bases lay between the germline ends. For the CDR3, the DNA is TGTGCCAGCAGTTTACACGTTGCCTACGAGCAGTACTTC. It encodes CASSLHVAYEQYF.

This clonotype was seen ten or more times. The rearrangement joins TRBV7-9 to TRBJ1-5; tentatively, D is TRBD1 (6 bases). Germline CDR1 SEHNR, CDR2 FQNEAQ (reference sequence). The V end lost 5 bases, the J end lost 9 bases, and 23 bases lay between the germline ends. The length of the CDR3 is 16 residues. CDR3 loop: CASSHAWGQLSAPQHF. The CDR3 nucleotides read TGTGCCAGCAGCCACGCCTGGGGACAACTATCGGCGCCCCAGCATTTT.

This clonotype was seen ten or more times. As DNA, the CDR3 is TGTGCCAGCAGTTTACCCCCAGGGGTGGGCGAGCAGTACTTC. As protein: CASSLPPGVGEQYF. The rearrangement links TRBV12-3 or TRBV12-4 to TRBJ2-7; D possibly corresponds to TRBD1 (6 bases). V lost 2 bases to trimming and J lost 6 bases, with 14 bases between them. This CDR3 region has 14 residues.

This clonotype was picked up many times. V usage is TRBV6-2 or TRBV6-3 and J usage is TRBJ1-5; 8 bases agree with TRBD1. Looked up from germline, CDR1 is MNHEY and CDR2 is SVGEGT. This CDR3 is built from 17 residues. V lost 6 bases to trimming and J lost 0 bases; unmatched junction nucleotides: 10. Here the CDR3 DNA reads TGTGCCAGCAGAAACGACAGGGGACTCGTTAGCAATCAGCCCCAGCATTTT. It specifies CASRNDRGLVSNQPQHF.

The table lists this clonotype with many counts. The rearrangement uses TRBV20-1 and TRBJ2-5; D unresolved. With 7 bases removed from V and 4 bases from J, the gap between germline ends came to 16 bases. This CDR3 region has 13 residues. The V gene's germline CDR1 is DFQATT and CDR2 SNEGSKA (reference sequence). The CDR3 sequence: CSGWARTGETQYF. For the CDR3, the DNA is TGCAGTGGCTGGGCACGCACGGGAGAGACCCAGTACTTC.

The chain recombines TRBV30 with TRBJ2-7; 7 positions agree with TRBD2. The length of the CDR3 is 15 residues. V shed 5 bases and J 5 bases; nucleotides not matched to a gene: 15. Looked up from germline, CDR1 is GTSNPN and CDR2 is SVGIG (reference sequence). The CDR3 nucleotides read TGTGCCTGGGGGGGAGGGACGAAAGGGGTACACGAGCAGTACTTC. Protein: CAWGGGTKGVHEQYF. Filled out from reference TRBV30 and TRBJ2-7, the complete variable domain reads SQTIHQWPATLVQPVGSPLSLECTVEGTSNPNLYWYRQAAGRGLQLLFYSVGIGQISSEVPQNLSASRPQDRQFILSSKKLLLSDSGFYLCAWGGGTKGVHEQYFGPGTRLTVT.

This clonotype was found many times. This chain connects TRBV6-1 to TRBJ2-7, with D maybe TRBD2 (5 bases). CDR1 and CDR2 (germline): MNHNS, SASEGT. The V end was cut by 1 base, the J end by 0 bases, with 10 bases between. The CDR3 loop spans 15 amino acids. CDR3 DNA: TGTGCCAGCAGTGAAGAGGTGACTACCTCCTACGAGCAGTACTTC. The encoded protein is CASSEEVTTSYEQYF.

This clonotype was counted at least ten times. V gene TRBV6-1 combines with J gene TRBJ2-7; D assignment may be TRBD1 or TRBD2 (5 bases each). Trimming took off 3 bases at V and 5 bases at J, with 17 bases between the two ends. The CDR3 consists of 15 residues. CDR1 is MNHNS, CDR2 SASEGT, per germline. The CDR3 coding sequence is TGTGCCAGCAGTGACGAGGGGTACCAGACGGACGAGCAGTACTTC. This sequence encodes CASSDEGYQTDEQYF.

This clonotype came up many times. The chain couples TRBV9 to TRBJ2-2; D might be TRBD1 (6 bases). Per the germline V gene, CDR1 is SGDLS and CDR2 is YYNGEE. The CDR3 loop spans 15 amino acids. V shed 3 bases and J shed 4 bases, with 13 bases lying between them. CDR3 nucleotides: TGTGCCAGCAGCGAAACAGGGTGGATCACCGGGGAGCTGTTTTTT. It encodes CASSETGWITGELFF.

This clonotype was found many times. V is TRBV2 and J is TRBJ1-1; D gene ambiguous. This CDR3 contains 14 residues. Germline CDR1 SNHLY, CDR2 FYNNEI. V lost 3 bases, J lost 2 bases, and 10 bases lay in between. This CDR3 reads CASSDGGINTEAFF. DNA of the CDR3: TGTGCCAGCAGTGATGGAGGAATCAACACTGAAGCTTTCTTT.

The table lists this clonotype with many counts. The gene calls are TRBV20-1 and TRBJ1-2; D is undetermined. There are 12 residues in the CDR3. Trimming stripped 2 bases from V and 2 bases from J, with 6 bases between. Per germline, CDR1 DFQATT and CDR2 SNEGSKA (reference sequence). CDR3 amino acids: CSARRENYGYTF. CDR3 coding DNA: TGCAGTGCTAGACGGGAGAACTATGGCTACACCTTC.

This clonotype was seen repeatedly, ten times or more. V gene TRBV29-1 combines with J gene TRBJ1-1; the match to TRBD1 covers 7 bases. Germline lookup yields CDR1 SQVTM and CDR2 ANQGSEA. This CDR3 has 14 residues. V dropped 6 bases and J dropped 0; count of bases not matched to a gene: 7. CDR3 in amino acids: CSVGTENMNTEAFF. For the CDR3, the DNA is TGCAGCGTAGGGACAGAGAACATGAACACTGAAGCTTTCTTT.

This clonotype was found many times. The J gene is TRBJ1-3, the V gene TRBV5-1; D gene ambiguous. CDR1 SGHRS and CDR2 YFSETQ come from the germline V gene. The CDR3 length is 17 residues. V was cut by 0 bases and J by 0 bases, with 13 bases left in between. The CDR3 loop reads CASSLVGSLHSGNTIYF. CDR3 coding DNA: TGCGCCAGCAGCTTGGTTGGCAGCCTACACTCTGGAAACACCATATATTTT.

The CDR3 here is CASSLARDEQYF. The CDR3 DNA follows: TGTGCCAGCAGCTTAGCCAGGGACGAGCAGTACTTC. The J gene is TRBJ2-7, the V gene TRBV6-5; D possibly corresponds to TRBD1 (5 bases). Trimming took 6 bases from V and 5 from J, leaving 11 bases between them. Germline V lookup: CDR1 MNHEY, CDR2 SVGAGI. The CDR3 contains 12 residues.

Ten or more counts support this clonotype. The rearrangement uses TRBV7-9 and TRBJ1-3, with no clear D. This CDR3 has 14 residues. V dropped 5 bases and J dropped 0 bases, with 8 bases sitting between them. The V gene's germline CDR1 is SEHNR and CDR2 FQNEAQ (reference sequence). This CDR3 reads CASSPGSSGNTIYF. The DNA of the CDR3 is TGTGCCAGCAGCCCCGGAAGCTCTGGAAACACCATATATTTT. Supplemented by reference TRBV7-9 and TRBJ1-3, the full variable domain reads DTGVSQNPRHKITKRGQNVTFRCDPISEHNRLYWYRQTLGQGPEFLTYFQNEAQLEKSRLLSDRFSAERPKGSFSTLEIQRTEQGDSAMYLCASSPGSSGNTIYFGEGSWLTVV.

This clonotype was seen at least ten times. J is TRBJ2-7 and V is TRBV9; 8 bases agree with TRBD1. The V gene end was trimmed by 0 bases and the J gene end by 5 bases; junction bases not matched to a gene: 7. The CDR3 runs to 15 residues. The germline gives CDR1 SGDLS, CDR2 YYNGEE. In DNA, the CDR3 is TGTGCCAGCAGCGTAGGCCGACAGGGGTACCACGAGCAGTACTTC. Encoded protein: CASSVGRQGYHEQYF.